The table lists the clone carrying this T cell receptor (beta chain) with a few counts. The source of the sample is a study of T-cell reconstitution after alpha-beta-depleted transplantation in children. The CDR3 runs 14 residues. CDR1 and CDR2 (germline): SGHRS, YFSETQ. The V end lost 5 bases, the J end lost 4 bases, and 15 bases lay between the germline ends. For TCRbeta, the library was prepared with unique molecular identifiers. Via MiXCR, TCRdb re-called the PCR reads, giving one row per CDR3 protein. The sample consists of roughly 500,000 distinct CDR3 sequences, 18% of them appearing once. The sample here was PBMCs from the stem cell graft donor, taken from the stem cell graft. The J gene is TRBJ1-1, the V gene TRBV5-1, with D perhaps TRBD1 (6 bases). This receptor was taken from a human donor who donated a stem cell graft to a child with acute lymphoblastic leukemia. The CDR3: CASRVTQGFTEAFF. CDR3 bases: TGCGCCAGCAGAGTGACACAGGGCTTCACTGAAGCTTTCTTT.